Following are 4 T cell receptor beta chains from one sample sequenced in a study of cytotoxic CD8 clonotypes in ibrutinib-treated CLL. Profiled with immunoSEQ multiplex PCR; TCRdb holds only in-frame clones, not every one. The data show about 140,000 clones, about 72% seen once. This specimen consisted of PBMCs, obtained after 12 months of ibrutinib treatment. The source of these receptors is a human donor with chronic lymphocytic leukemia.

This sequence joins TRBV6-5 and TRBJ2-7; 7 bases are shared with TRBD1. The germline CDR1 and CDR2 sequences are MNHEY and SVGAGI. Germline trimming cut 5 bases from V and 7 bases from J; bases unmatched to any gene: 5. The CDR3 runs to 12 residues. The chain's CDR3 is CASSLQGREQYF. The CDR3 coding sequence is TGTGCCAGCAGTCTACAGGGGCGAGAGCAGTACTTC.

This chain links TRBV2 with TRBJ2-7; a possible D gene is TRBD1 (6 bases). Trimming cost V 6 bases and J 3 bases, with 18 bases left between them. Germline CDR1 SNHLY, CDR2 FYNNEI. The CDR3 is made up of 15 amino acids. CDR3 DNA: TGTGCCAGCAGCTCTCGGGACCCAGGGGTCTACGAGCAGTACTTC. This gives the protein CASSSRDPGVYEQYF.

J is TRBJ2-1 and V is TRBV18, with a possible D match to TRBD1 (5 bases). This CDR3 is built from 17 residues. V lost 0 bases, J lost 8 bases, and 20 bases lay in between. Germline V CDR1 and CDR2: KGHSH, LQKENI. The CDR3 DNA is TGTGCCAGCTCACCACCCCTGACAGTGGTGACACACGATGAGCAGTTCTTC. Its translation is CASSPPLTVVTHDEQFF.

The chain employs TRBV4-1 and TRBJ2-3; the D is unclear. Germline CDR1 is MGHRA and CDR2 is YSYEKL. The germline V and J ends were trimmed by 0 bases and 4 bases, with 11 bases remaining between them. CDR3 length: 15 residues. This CDR3 reads CASSQDRLVADTQYF. CDR3 coding DNA: TGCGCCAGCAGCCAAGATAGGCTAGTCGCAGATACGCAGTATTTT.